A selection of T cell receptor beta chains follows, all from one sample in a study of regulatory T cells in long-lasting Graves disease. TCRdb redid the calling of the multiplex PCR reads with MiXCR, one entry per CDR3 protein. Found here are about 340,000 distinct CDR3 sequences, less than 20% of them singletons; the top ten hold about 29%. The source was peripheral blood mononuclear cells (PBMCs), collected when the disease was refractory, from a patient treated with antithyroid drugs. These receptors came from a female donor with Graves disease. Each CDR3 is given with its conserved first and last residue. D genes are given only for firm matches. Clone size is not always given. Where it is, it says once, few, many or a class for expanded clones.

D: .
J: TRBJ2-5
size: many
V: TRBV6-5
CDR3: CASSYSTSGANQETQYF
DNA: TGTGCCAGCAGTTACTCGACCTCCGGGGCTAACCAAGAGACCCAGTACTTC

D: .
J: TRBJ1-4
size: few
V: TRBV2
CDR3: CASSEDSLNEKLFF
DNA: TGTGCCAGCAGTGAAGACAGCCTTAATGAAAAACTGTTTTTT

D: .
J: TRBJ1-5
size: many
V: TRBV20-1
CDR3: CSAAGWEGNQPQHF
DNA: TGCAGTGCCGCCGGTTGGGAGGGCAATCAGCCCCAGCATTTT

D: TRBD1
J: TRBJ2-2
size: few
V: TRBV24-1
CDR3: CATSDPSGTGILQEELFF
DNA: TGTGCCACCAGTGACCCTTCCGGGACAGGGATTCTTCAGGAGGAGCTGTTTTTT

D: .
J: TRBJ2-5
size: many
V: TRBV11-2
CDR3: CASSLGGAQSGRETQYF
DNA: TGTGCCAGCAGCTTAGGGGGCGCACAGTCGGGGCGAGAGACCCAGTACTTC

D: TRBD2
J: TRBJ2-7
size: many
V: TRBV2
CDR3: CASSRLAGGPLHEQYF
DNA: TGTGCCAGCAGTCGACTAGCGGGAGGGCCGTTACACGAGCAGTACTTC

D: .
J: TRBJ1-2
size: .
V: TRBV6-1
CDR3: CASSEAWQGGTYGYTF
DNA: TGTGCCAGCAGTGAAGCATGGCAGGGAGGGACCTATGGCTACACCTTC

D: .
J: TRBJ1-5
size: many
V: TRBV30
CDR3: CAWTPGGAGQPQHF
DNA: TGTGCCTGGACCCCAGGAGGGGCCGGTCAGCCCCAGCATTTT

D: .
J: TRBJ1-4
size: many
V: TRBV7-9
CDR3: CASSLSGVIEKLFF
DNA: TGTGCCAGCAGCTTATCGGGGGTGATTGAAAAACTGTTTTTT

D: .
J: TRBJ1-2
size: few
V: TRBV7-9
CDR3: CASSRGRLNYGYTF
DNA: TGTGCCAGCAGCCGTGGACGGCTGAACTATGGCTACACCTTC

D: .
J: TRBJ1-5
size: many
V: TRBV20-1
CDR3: CSARKEANQPQHF
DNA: TGCAGTGCTAGGAAGGAGGCAAATCAGCCCCAGCATTTT

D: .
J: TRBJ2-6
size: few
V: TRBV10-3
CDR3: CAIRQGSGANVLTF
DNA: TGTGCCATCAGACAGGGAAGTGGGGCCAACGTCCTGACTTTC

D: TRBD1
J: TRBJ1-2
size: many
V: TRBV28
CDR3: CASSSTRQGYGYTF
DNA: TGTGCCAGCAGTTCCACCCGACAGGGCTATGGCTACACCTTC

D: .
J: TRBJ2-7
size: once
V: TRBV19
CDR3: CASSPGYGYEQYF
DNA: TGTGCCAGTAGTCCCGGGTATGGCTACGAGCAGTACTTC

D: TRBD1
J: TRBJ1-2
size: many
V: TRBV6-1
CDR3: CASIKGRGRGYGYTF
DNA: TGTGCCAGCATAAAGGGCAGGGGGCGAGGCTATGGCTACACCTTC

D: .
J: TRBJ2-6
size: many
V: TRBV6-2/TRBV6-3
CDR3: CASSYARSGANVLTF
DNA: TGTGCCAGCAGTTACGCCCGGTCTGGGGCCAACGTCCTGACTTTC

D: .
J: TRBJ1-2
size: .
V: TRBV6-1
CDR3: CASSHGSLGGYTF
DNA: TGTGCCAGCAGCCACGGGTCGCTCGGGGGCTACACCTTC

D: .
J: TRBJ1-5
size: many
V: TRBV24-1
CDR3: CATSDTRGGNQPQHF
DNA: TGTGCCACCAGTGACACAAGGGGAGGGAATCAGCCCCAGCATTTT

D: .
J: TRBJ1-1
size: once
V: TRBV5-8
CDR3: CASSLLYPPGWGGTEAFF
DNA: TGTGCCAGCAGCTTGCTTTATCCCCCCGGCTGGGGCGGCACTGAAGCTTTCTTT

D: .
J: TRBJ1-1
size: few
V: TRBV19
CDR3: CASREGGGVNTEAFF
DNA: TGTGCCAGTAGGGAAGGTGGGGGCGTGAACACTGAAGCTTTCTTT

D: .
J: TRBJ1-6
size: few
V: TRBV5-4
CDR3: CASSLGGGSNSPLHF
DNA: TGTGCCAGCAGCTTGGGTGGGGGGAGTAATTCACCCCTCCACTTT

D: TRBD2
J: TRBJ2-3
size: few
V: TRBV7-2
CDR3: CASSPFSSGATDTQYF
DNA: TGTGCCAGCAGCCCCTTCTCTAGCGGGGCCACAGATACGCAGTATTTT

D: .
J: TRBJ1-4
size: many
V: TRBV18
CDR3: CASSPGNGPYEKLFF
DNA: TGTGCCAGCTCACCGGGTAACGGACCTTATGAAAAACTGTTTTTT

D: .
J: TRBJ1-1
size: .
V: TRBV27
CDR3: CACGGARGTEAFF
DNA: TGTGCCTGTGGCGGGGCGCGGGGCACTGAAGCTTTCTTT

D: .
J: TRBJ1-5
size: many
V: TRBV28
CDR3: CASSLFVSSNQPQHF
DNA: TGTGCCAGCAGTTTATTCGTCAGTAGCAATCAGCCCCAGCATTTT

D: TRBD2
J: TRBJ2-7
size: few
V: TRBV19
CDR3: CASSKIGGAAYEQYF
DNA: TGTGCCAGTAGTAAGATCGGGGGGGCCGCCTACGAGCAGTACTTC

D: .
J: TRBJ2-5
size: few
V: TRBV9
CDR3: CASSSGVGQETQYF
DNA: TGTGCCAGCAGTTCAGGTGTTGGTCAAGAGACCCAGTACTTC

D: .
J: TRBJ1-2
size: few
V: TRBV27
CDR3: CASSPQPFVGYTF
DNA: TGTGCCAGCAGTCCGCAGCCGTTTGTTGGCTACACCTTC

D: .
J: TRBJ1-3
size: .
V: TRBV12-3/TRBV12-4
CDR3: CASSPGRSSGNTIYF
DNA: TGTGCCAGCAGCCCCGGGAGAAGCTCTGGAAACACCATATATTTT

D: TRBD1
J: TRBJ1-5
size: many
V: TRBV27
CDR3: CASSFSGTGNQPQHF
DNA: TGTGCCAGCAGTTTCTCCGGGACAGGGAACCAGCCCCAGCATTTT

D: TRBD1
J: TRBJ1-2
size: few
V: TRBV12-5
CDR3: CASGFGHTGAGYTF
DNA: TGTGCTAGTGGGTTTGGGCATACAGGGGCTGGCTACACCTTC

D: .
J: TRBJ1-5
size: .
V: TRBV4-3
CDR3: CASSQQGRLRRYSNQPQHF
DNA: TGCGCCAGCAGCCAACAAGGGAGGCTCCGACGCTATAGCAATCAGCCCCAGCATTTT

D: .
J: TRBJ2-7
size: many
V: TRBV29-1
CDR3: CSVAPLQNLRDEQYF
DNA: TGCAGCGTTGCCCCCCTACAGAACCTAAGGGACGAGCAGTACTTC

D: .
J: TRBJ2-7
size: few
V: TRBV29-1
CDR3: CSVEGLSSSYEQYF
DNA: TGCAGCGTTGAAGGGCTCAGTAGCTCCTACGAGCAGTACTTC

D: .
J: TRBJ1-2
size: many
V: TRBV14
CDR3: CASSQDLGFASGYTF
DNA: TGTGCCAGCAGCCAAGATCTGGGATTTGCCTCTGGCTACACCTTC

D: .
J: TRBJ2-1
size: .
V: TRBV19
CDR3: CASSIVPTGAGYNEQFF
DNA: TGTGCCAGTAGTATAGTCCCCACGGGAGCGGGTTACAATGAGCAGTTCTTC

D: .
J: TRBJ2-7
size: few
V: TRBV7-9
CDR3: CASRSGDGYEQYF
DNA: TGTGCCAGCAGATCGGGGGACGGCTACGAGCAGTACTTC

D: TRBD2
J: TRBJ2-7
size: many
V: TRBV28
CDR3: CASSLKTGGRDEQYF
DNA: TGTGCCAGCAGTTTAAAAACGGGAGGACGTGACGAGCAGTACTTC

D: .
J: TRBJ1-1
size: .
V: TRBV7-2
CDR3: CASSLTRQMNTEAFF
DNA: TGTGCCAGCAGCTTAACCCGACAGATGAACACTGAAGCTTTCTTT

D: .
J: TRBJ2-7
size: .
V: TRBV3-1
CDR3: CASSDRDIPYEQYF
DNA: TGTGCCAGCAGCGACAGAGATATACCCTACGAGCAGTACTTC

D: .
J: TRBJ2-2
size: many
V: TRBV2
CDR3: CASSEGLSPTGELFF
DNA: TGTGCCAGCAGTGAAGGGCTAAGTCCTACCGGGGAGCTGTTTTTT

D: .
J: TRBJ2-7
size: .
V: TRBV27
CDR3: CASSPILSYEQYF
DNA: TGTGCCAGCAGTCCGATATTATCCTACGAGCAGTACTTC

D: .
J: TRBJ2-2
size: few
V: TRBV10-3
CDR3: CAIKEENTGELFF
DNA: TGTGCCATCAAGGAGGAGAACACCGGGGAGCTGTTTTTT

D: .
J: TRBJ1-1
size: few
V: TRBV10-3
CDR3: CAISESKGNTEAFF
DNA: TGTGCCATCAGTGAGTCCAAGGGGAACACTGAAGCTTTCTTT

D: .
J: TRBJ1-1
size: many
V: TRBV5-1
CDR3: CASSLVRGMNTEAFF
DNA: TGCGCCAGCAGCTTGGTGCGGGGTATGAACACTGAAGCTTTCTTT

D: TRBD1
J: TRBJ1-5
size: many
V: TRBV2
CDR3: CASRRTGQNNQPQHF
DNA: TGTGCCAGCAGGAGGACAGGTCAAAACAATCAGCCCCAGCATTTT

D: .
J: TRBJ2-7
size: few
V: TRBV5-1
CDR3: CASKGVGLYEQYF
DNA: TGCGCCAGCAAGGGGGTAGGCCTCTACGAGCAGTACTTC

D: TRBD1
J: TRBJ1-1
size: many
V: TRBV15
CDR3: CATSRKRDRAGAEAFF
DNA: TGTGCCACCAGCAGAAAACGTGACAGGGCTGGCGCTGAAGCTTTCTTT

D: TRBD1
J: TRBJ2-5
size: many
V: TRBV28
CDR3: CASSPQTGMKTQYF
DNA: TGTGCCAGCAGTCCCCAGACAGGGATGAAGACCCAGTACTTC

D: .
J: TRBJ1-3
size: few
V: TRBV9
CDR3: CASSVSGNTIYF
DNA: TGTGCCAGCAGCGTCTCTGGAAACACCATATATTTT

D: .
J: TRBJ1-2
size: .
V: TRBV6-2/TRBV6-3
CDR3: CASSYSRVEGANYGYTF
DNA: TGTGCCAGCAGTTACTCGAGGGTTGAGGGGGCTAACTATGGCTACACCTTC

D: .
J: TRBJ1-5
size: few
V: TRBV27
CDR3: CASSATIYKPQHF
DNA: TGTGCCAGCAGTGCCACAATCTACAAGCCCCAGCATTTT

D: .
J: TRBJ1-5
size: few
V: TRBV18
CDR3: CASSPEGGNQPQHF
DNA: TGTGCCAGCTCACCAGAGGGAGGCAATCAGCCCCAGCATTTT

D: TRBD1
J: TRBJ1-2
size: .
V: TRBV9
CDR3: CASSEDPGQGWGYTF
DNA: TGTGCCAGCAGTGAAGATCCGGGACAGGGCTGGGGCTACACCTTC

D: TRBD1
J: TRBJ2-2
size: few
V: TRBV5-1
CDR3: CASTRQGGTGELFF
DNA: TGCGCCAGCACCCGACAGGGTGGCACCGGGGAGCTGTTTTTT

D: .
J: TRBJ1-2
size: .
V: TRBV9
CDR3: CASSKGQGANYGYTF
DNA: TGTGCCAGCAGCAAAGGCCAGGGAGCCAACTATGGCTACACCTTC

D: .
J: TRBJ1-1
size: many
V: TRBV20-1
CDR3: CSANYGHPNTEAFF
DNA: TGCAGTGCGAACTATGGACACCCGAACACTGAAGCTTTCTTT